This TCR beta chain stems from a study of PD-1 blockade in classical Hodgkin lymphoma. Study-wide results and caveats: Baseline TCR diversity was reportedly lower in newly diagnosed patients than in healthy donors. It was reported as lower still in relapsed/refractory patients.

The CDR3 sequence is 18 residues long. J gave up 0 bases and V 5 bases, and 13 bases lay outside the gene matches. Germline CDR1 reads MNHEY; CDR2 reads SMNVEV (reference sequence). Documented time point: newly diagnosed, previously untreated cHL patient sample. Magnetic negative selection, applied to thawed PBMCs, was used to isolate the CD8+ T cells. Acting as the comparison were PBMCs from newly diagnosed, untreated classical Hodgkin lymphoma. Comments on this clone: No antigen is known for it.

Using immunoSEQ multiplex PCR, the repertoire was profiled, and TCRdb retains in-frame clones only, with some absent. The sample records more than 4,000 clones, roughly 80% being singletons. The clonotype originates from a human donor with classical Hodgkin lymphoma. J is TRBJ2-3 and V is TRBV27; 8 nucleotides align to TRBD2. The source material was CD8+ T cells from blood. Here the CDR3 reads CASSIYPGGGVSTDTQYF. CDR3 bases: TGTGCCAGCAGTATATACCCGGGGGGGGGAGTCAGCACAGATACGCAGTATTTT.